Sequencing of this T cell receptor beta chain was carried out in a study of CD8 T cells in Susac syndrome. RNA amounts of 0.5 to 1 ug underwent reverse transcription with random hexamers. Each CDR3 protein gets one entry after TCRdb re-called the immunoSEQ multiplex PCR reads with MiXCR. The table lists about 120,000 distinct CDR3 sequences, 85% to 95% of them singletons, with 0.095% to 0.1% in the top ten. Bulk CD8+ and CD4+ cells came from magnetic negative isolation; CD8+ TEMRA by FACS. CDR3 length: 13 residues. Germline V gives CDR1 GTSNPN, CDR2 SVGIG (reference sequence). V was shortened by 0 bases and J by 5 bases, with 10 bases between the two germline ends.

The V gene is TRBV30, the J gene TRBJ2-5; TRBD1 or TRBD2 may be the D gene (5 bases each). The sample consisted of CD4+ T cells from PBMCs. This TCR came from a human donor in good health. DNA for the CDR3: TGTGCCTGGAGTGTGAACAGGAGGGAGACCCAGTACTTC. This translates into CAWSVNRRETQYF. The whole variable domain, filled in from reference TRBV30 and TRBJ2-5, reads SQTIHQWPATLVQPVGSPLSLECTVEGTSNPNLYWYRQAAGRGLQLLFYSVGIGQISSEVPQNLSASRPQDRQFILSSKKLLLSDSGFYLCAWSVNRRETQYFGPGTRLLVL.